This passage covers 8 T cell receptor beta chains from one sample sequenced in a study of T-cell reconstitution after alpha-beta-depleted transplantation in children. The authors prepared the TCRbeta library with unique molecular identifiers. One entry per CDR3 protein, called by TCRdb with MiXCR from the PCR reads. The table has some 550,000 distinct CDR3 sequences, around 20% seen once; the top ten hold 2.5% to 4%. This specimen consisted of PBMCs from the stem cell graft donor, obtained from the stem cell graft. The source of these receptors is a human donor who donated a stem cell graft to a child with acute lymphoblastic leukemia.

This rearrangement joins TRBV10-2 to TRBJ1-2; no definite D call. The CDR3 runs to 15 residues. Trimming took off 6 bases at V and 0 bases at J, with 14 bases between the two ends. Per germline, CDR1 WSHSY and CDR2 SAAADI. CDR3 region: CASRKQLPSNYGYTF. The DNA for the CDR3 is TGCGCCAGCAGAAAACAGCTGCCCTCTAACTATGGCTACACCTTC.

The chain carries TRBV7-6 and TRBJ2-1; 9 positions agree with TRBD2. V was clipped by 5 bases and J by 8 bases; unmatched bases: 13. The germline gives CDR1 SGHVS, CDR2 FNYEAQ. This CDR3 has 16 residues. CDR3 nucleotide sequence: TGTGCCAGCAGCCCGGGGACTAGCTGGAGCAAGGATGAGCAGTTCTTC. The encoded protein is CASSPGTSWSKDEQFF.

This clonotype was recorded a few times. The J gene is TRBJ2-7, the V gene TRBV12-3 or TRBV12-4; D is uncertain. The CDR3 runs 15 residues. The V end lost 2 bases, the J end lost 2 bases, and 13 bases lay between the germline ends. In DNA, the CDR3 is TGTGCCAGCAGTTTAAGCATAGACTTCCCCTACGAGCAGTACTTC. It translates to CASSLSIDFPYEQYF.

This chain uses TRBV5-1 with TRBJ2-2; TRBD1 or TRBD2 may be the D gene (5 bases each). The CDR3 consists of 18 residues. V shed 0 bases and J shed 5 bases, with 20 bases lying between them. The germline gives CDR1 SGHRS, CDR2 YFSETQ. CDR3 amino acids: CASSLAVGLRTSTGELFF. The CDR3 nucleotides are TGCGCCAGCAGCTTGGCCGTGGGGCTTCGGACTTCGACCGGGGAGCTGTTTTTT.

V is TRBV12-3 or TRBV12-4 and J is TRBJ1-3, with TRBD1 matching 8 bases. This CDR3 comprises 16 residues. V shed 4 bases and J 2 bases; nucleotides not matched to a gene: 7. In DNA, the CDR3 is TGTGCCAGCAGTTCCACCGACAGGGGACCTGGAAACACCATATATTTT. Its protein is CASSSTDRGPGNTIYF.

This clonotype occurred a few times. The CDR3 coding sequence is TGTGCCAGCAGCTCACGCCGGGACAGGGACTACGAGCAGTACTTC. Translated: CASSSRRDRDYEQYF. V and J are TRBV7-6 and TRBJ2-7; 9 bases fit TRBD1. The germline CDR1 and CDR2 sequences are SGHVS and FNYEAQ. The CDR3 totals 15 residues. V was pared by 4 bases and J by 3 bases, with 7 bases of the junction left unmatched.

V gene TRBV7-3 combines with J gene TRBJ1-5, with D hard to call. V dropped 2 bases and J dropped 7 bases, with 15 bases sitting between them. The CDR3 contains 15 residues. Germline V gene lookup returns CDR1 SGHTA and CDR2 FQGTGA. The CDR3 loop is CASSLSGIGNQPQHF. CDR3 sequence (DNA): TGTGCCAGCAGCTTATCCGGGATAGGGAACCAGCCCCAGCATTTT. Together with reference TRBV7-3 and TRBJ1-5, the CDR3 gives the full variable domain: GAGVSQTPSNKVTEKGKYVELRCDPISGHTALYWYRQSLGQGPEFLIYFQGTGAADDSGLPNDRFFAVRPEGSVSTLKIQRTERGDSAVYLCASSLSGIGNQPQHFGDGTRLSIL.

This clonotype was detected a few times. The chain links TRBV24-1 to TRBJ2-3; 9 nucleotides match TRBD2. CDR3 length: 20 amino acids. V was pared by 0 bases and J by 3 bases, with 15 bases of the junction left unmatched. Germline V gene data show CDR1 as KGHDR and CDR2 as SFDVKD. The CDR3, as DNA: TGTGCCACCAGTGATTTGTACCTTACGGGGCTAGCGGGAAGAACAGATACGCAGTATTTT. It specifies CATSDLYLTGLAGRTDTQYF.